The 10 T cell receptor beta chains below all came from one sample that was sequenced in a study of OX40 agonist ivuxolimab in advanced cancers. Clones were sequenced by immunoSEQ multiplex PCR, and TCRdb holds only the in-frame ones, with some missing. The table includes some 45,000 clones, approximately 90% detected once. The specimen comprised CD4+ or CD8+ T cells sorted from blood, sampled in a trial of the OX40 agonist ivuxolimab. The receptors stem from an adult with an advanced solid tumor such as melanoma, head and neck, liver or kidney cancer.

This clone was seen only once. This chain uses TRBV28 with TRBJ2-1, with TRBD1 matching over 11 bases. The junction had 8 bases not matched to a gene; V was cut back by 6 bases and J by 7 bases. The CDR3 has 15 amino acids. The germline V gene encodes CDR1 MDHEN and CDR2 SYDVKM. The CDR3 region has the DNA TGTGCCAGCAGCCCAGTACGGGACAGGGGGAATGAGCAGTTCTTC. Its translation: CASSPVRDRGNEQFF. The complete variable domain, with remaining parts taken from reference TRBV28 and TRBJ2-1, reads DVKVTQSSRYLVKRTGEKVFLECVQDMDHENMFWYRQDPGLGLRLIYFSYDVKMKEKGDIPEGYSVSREKKERFSLILESASTNQTSMYLCASSPVRDRGNEQFFGPGTRLTVL.

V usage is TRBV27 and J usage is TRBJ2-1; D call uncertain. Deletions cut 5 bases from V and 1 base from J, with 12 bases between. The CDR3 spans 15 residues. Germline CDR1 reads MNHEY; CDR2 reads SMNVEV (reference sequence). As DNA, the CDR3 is TGTGCCAGCAGTCTCCCCCGCGGTTCCTACAATGAGCAGTTCTTC. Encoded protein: CASSLPRGSYNEQFF.

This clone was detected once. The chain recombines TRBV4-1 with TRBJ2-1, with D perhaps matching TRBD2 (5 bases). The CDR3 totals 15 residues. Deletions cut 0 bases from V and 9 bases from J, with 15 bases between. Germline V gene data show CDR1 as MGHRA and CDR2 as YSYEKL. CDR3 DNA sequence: TGCGCCAGCAGCCAAGAACCCGGCCTAGCCAGTGAGCAGTTCTTC. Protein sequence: CASSQEPGLASEQFF.

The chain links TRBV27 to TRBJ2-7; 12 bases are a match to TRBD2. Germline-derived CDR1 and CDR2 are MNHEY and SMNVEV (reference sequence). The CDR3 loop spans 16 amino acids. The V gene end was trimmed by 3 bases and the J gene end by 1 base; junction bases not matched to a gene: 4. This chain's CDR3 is CASSFLTSGGSYEQYF. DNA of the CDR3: TGTGCCAGCAGTTTTCTGACTAGCGGGGGTTCCTACGAGCAGTACTTC.

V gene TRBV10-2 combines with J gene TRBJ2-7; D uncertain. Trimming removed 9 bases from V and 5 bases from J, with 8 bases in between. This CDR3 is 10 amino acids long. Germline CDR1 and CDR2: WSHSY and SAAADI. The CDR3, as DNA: TGCGCCAGTGGGGTAAACGAGCAGTACTTC. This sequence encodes CASGVNEQYF.

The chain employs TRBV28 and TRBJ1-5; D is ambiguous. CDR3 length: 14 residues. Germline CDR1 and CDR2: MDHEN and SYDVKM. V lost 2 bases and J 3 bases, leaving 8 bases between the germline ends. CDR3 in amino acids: CASSLEVSNQPQHF. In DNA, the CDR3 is TGTGCCAGCAGTTTAGAGGTTTCCAATCAGCCCCAGCATTTT.

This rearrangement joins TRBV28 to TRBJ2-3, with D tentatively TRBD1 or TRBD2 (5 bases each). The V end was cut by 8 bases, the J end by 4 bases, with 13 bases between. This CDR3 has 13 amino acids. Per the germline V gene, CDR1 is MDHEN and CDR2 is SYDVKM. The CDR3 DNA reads TGTGCCAGCTCCATGGGGGTGGCAGATACGCAGTATTTT. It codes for CASSMGVADTQYF.

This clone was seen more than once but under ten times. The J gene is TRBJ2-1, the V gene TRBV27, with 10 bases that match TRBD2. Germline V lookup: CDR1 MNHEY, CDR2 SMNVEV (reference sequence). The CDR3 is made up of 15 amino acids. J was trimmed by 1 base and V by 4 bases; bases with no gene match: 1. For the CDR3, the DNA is TGTGCCAGCAGTTCTAGCGGGAGATCCTACAATGAGCAGTTCTTC. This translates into CASSSSGRSYNEQFF.

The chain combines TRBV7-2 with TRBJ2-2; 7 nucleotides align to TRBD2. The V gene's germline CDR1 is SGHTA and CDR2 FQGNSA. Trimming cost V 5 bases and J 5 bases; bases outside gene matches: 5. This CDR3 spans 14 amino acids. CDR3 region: CASSPGLLTGELFF. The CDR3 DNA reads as TGTGCCAGCAGCCCGGGACTACTTACCGGGGAGCTGTTTTTT.

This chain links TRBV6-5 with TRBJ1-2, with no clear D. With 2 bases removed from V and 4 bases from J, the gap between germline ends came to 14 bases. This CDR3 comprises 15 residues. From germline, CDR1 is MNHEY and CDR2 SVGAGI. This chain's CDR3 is CASSYQATYPYGYTF. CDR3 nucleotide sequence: TGTGCCAGCAGTTACCAGGCGACTTACCCCTATGGCTACACCTTC.